Shown below are 22 T cell receptor beta chains from a single sample sequenced in a study of blood T cell repertoires in COVID-19. Repertoires were generated with immunoSEQ multiplex PCR, while TCRdb's copy carries only in-frame clones and drops some. The sample has over 250,000 clones, 80% to 90% seen once. The sequenced sample was peripheral blood. The receptors shown here come from a woman in her forties or fifties who had recovered from COVID-19.

The V and J genes are TRBV6-1 and TRBJ1-2; tentatively, D is TRBD1 (5 bases). The V gene's germline CDR1 is MNHNS and CDR2 SASEGT. V lost 3 bases and J lost 8, with 13 bases in between. The length of the CDR3 is 13 residues. The DNA of the CDR3 is TGTGCCAGCAGTGACAGGGTCGGGTACGGCTACACCTTC. Protein product: CASSDRVGYGYTF.

The genes are TRBV21-1 and TRBJ1-1. TRBV21-1 is described as a pseudogene. The CDR3 length is 18 residues. In nucleotides, the CDR3 is TGTGCCAGCAGCCACAACGCAGGGCCGGAGGGAATGAACACTGAAGCTTTCTTT. Translation gives CASSHNAGPEGMNTEAFF.

This chain joins TRBV24-1 and TRBJ2-1, with D maybe TRBD1 (5 bases). The CDR3 covers 12 residues. V shed 0 bases and J shed 12 bases, with 8 bases lying between them. Per germline, CDR1 KGHDR and CDR2 SFDVKD. The CDR3 DNA is TGTGCCACCAGTGATTTGAGTCAGGGGCAGTTCTTC. Amino acid sequence: CATSDLSQGQFF.

This clone was seen a single time. The rearrangement joins TRBV29-1 to TRBJ1-2; possibly TRBD1 for D (6 bases). The CDR3 covers 13 residues. V lost 4 bases, J lost 3 bases, and 12 bases lay in between. Per the germline V gene, CDR1 is SQVTM and CDR2 is ANQGSEA. This CDR3 reads CSVGGGEDYGYTF. For the CDR3, the DNA is TGCAGCGTTGGAGGGGGAGAGGACTATGGCTACACCTTC.

The chain carries TRBV11-2 and TRBJ2-7; unclear D gene. Germline assignment: CDR1 SGHAT and CDR2 FQNNGV. This CDR3 spans 14 amino acids. Trimming pared 5 bases from V and 3 bases from J, leaving 14 bases between. As DNA, the CDR3 is TGTGCCAGCAGCCCCAGCGAGGTTGTCTACGAGCAGTACTTC. Translating it yields CASSPSEVVYEQYF. Using reference TRBV11-2 and TRBJ2-7 for the parts outside the CDR3, the full variable domain is EAGVAQSPRYKIIEKRQSVAFWCNPISGHATLYWYQQILGQGPKLLIQFQNNGVVDDSQLPKDRFSAERLKGVDSTLKIQPAKLEDSAVYLCASSPSEVVYEQYFGPGTRLTVT.

The sample holds one count of this clone. This rearrangement joins TRBV5-4 to TRBJ2-7; D may be TRBD1 (5 bases). V shed 5 bases and J shed 4 bases, with 7 bases lying between them. Germline assignment: CDR1 SGHNT and CDR2 YYREEE (reference sequence). The CDR3 contains 11 residues. This CDR3 reads CASSQGYEQYF. CDR3 bases: TGTGCCAGCAGTCAGGGATACGAGCAGTACTTC.

The CDR3 protein is CSASTLAGVSGANVLTF. CDR3 DNA sequence: TGCAGTGCTAGTACCCTAGCGGGAGTATCTGGGGCCAACGTCCTGACTTTC. The gene calls are TRBV20-1 and TRBJ2-6; 10 bases match TRBD2. Germline-derived CDR1 and CDR2 are DFQATT and SNEGSKA (reference sequence). The length of the CDR3 is 17 residues. V gave up 3 bases and J gave up 1 base; unmatched junction bases: 6.

The chain has TRBV29-1 and TRBJ1-1; D perhaps matches TRBD1 (5 bases). The germline CDR1 and CDR2 sequences are SQVTM and ANQGSEA. CDR3 size: 13 residues. V was pared by 3 bases and J by 3 bases, with 11 bases between. DNA of the CDR3: TGCAGCGTTGAGGGGTGGGGCTACACTGAAGCTTTCTTT. Translated, it gives CSVEGWGYTEAFF.

This clone was counted ten times or more. This chain connects TRBV4-3 to TRBJ1-2; no clear D. V lost 0 bases and J 2 bases, leaving 19 bases between the germline ends. The CDR3 runs 18 residues. CDR1 and CDR2 from the germline V gene are LGHNA and YSLEER. The CDR3 DNA follows: TGCGCCAGCAGCCAAGAAGAGGGTTTCCCGATATTAAACTATGGCTACACCTTC. Translating gives CASSQEEGFPILNYGYTF.

V is TRBV9 and J is TRBJ1-1; a weak D match, TRBD1 (6 bases). The CDR3 runs to 15 residues. The germline gives CDR1 SGDLS, CDR2 YYNGEE. V was clipped by 2 bases and J by 0 bases, with 11 bases between them. The chain's CDR3 is CASSVSGTLNTEAFF. The CDR3 coding sequence is TGTGCCAGCAGCGTGTCAGGGACATTGAACACTGAAGCTTTCTTT.

The CDR3 region has the DNA TGTGCCAGCAGCCCCCACGGTGCTAGCGATGGCACAGATACGCAGTATTTT. Translation: CASSPHGASDGTDTQYF. The chain employs TRBV4-2 and TRBJ2-3, with D possibly TRBD2 on 6 matching bases. Trimming shortened V by 4 bases and J by 1 base, and 18 bases separated the two germline ends. The CDR3 sequence is 17 residues long. Germline lookup yields CDR1 LGHNA and CDR2 YNFKEQ.

This rearrangement joins TRBV18 to TRBJ2-1; 12 bases are a match to TRBD2. Germline lookup yields CDR1 KGHSH and CDR2 LQKENI. V shed 3 bases, J shed 8 bases, and the junction held 11 bases outside the gene matches. This CDR3 comprises 17 residues. The CDR3: CASSPGSGLAGRHEQFF. The CDR3 DNA reads as TGTGCCAGCTCACCTGGATCAGGACTAGCGGGACGGCATGAGCAGTTCTTC. The variable domain in full, completed from reference TRBV18 and TRBJ2-1, reads NAGVMQNPRHLVRRRGQEARLRCSPMKGHSHVYWYRQLPEEGLKFMVYLQKENIIDESGMPKERFSAEFPKEGPSILRIQQVVRGDSAAYFCASSPGSGLAGRHEQFFGPGTRLTVL.

This chain uses TRBV7-9 with TRBJ2-7; TRBD1 matches at 7 bases. V lost 5 bases, J lost 3 bases, and 7 bases stayed unmatched. The CDR3 runs to 14 residues. The V gene's germline CDR1 is SEHNR and CDR2 FQNEAQ (reference sequence). The CDR3 DNA follows: TGTGCCAGCAGCCCCCCGGGACAGTTCTACGAGCAGTACTTC. Translating it yields CASSPPGQFYEQYF.

This chain connects TRBV18 to TRBJ1-1; 8 nucleotides align to TRBD1. This CDR3 comprises 15 residues. Germline-derived CDR1 and CDR2 are KGHSH and LQKENI. J lost 7 bases, V lost 1 base, and 8 bases had no gene match. The CDR3 here is CASSPRGQESLEAFF. In DNA form, the CDR3 reads TGTGCCAGCTCACCACGGGGACAGGAGTCCCTTGAAGCTTTCTTT. The full variable domain, in which reference TRBV18 and TRBJ1-1 provide the parts outside the CDR3, is NAGVMQNPRHLVRRRGQEARLRCSPMKGHSHVYWYRQLPEEGLKFMVYLQKENIIDESGMPKERFSAEFPKEGPSILRIQQVVRGDSAAYFCASSPRGQESLEAFFGQGTRLTVV.

The chain links TRBV6-2 or TRBV6-3 to TRBJ1-5, with D possibly matching TRBD1 (6 bases). The CDR3 consists of 14 residues. Germline V gives CDR1 MNHEY, CDR2 SVGEGT. V gave up 3 bases and J gave up 7 bases, with 13 bases separating them. CDR3 loop: CASSYSGGRQPQHF. The CDR3, as DNA: TGTGCCAGCAGTTATTCGGGGGGCAGGCAGCCCCAGCATTTT.

The chain carries TRBV18 and TRBJ2-1, with D tentatively TRBD1 (6 bases). Trimming removed 0 bases from V and 3 bases from J, with 9 bases in between. The CDR3 length is 15 residues. CDR1 KGHSH and CDR2 LQKENI come from the germline V gene. As DNA, the CDR3 is TGTGCCAGCTCACCACCCAGGGGCAACTACAATGAGCAGTTCTTC. Protein: CASSPPRGNYNEQFF.

The rearrangement joins TRBV18 to TRBJ1-1; no clear D. Germline CDR1 KGHSH, CDR2 LQKENI. The CDR3 extends over 13 amino acids. Deletions cut 6 bases from V and 4 bases from J, with 12 bases between. CDR3 in DNA: TGTGCCAGCTCCAGCGGGATGGGCACTGAAGCTTTCTTT. Translated: CASSSGMGTEAFF.

The sample holds many counts of this clone. The chain carries TRBV13 and TRBJ1-4, with 7 bases matching TRBD1. Looked up from germline, CDR1 is PRHDT and CDR2 is FYEKMQ (reference sequence). The CDR3 contains 15 residues. The V segment lost 2 bases and the J segment 4 bases; nucleotides outside the gene matches: 4. CDR3 loop: CASSLQGVGNEKLFF. The CDR3 DNA follows: TGTGCCAGCAGCTTACAGGGGGTTGGTAATGAAAAACTGTTTTTT.

This clone was found once. J is TRBJ1-5 and V is TRBV27, with a weak D call TRBD1 (5 bases). The CDR3 has 16 residues. Germline V gene lookup returns CDR1 MNHEY and CDR2 SMNVEV (reference sequence). V was trimmed by 1 base and J by 1 base, leaving 11 bases between them. The CDR3 DNA reads TGTGCCAGCAGTTTATTGGGGCCTGGGAGCAATCAGCCCCAGCATTTT. Translating it yields CASSLLGPGSNQPQHF.

V is TRBV7-2 and J is TRBJ1-2; TRBD1 matches at 7 bases. Germline-derived CDR1 and CDR2 are SGHTA and FQGNSA. This CDR3 contains 14 residues. J gave up 3 bases and V 5 bases, and 6 bases lay outside the gene matches. The CDR3 reads CASSPYGTDYGYTF. The CDR3 DNA sequence: TGTGCCAGCAGCCCCTATGGGACAGACTATGGCTACACCTTC.

This clone showed up just once. The rearrangement joins TRBV18 to TRBJ2-1; no clear D gene. CDR3 length: 14 amino acids. Germline-derived CDR1 and CDR2 are KGHSH and LQKENI. Trimming pared 3 bases from V and 5 bases from J, leaving 11 bases between. In DNA, the CDR3 is TGTGCCAGCTCACCCACGGCTAGAGACAATGAGCAGTTCTTC. Its translation: CASSPTARDNEQFF.

V and J are TRBV7-2 and TRBJ1-1; a possible D gene is TRBD1 (5 bases). CDR3 length: 15 residues. CDR1 is SGHTA and CDR2 is FQGNSA in the germline V gene. V lost 2 bases and J lost 5, with 15 bases in between. CDR3 in DNA: TGTGCCAGCAGCTTAAATGGGGGGTCGGGTACTGAAGCTTTCTTT. It codes for CASSLNGGSGTEAFF.